Shown below are 13 T cell receptor beta chains from a single sample sequenced in a study of T cells in Graves' hyperthyroidism and ophthalmopathy. TCR beta CDR3 sequences were amplified from RNA transcripts. The TCR CDR3 was amplified in a first-round RT-PCR using the HTBI primer set. MiXCR, run by TCRdb on the multiplex PCR reads, gives a single entry per CDR3 protein. The table records 300,000 to 450,000 distinct CDR3 sequences, roughly 13% of them present only once. The sequenced sample consisted of blood. These receptors came from a woman aged 60-70 years with Graves' hyperthyroidism.

The gene calls are TRBV27 and TRBJ2-3; 9 bases are shared with TRBD2. CDR3 length equals 15 residues. Germline loops: CDR1 MNHEY, CDR2 SMNVEV (reference sequence). V lost 3 bases and J lost 10; bases outside the gene matches: 11. The CDR3 bases are TGTGCCAGCAGTTTGGCGCGACTAGCGGATGCAGCGCAGTATTTT. It specifies CASSLARLADAAQYF.

This clonotype has ten or more counts. The chain's CDR3 is CASSSLGDEQYF. In DNA form, the CDR3 reads TGTGCCAGCAGTTCCCTTGGGGACGAGCAGTACTTC. The J gene is TRBJ2-7, the V gene TRBV12-3 or TRBV12-4; D is ambiguous. The length of the CDR3 is 12 residues. Trimming stripped 4 bases from V and 5 bases from J, with 9 bases between.

This clonotype was detected only a few times. The chain combines TRBV29-1 with TRBJ2-2; 8 bases agree with TRBD1. V gave up 7 bases and J gave up 0 bases; unmatched junction bases: 4. CDR1 and CDR2 (germline): SQVTM, ANQGSEA. The CDR3 runs 14 residues. CDR3 DNA sequence: TGCAGCGCCAGGGGGCCCTCGAACACCGGGGAGCTGTTTTTT. It specifies CSARGPSNTGELFF.

This rearrangement joins TRBV10-3 to TRBJ2-4, with D possibly matching TRBD2 (6 bases). Germline CDR1 is ENHRY and CDR2 is SYGVKD. V was shortened by 6 bases and J by 8 bases, with 17 bases between the two germline ends. The CDR3 spans 14 residues. CDR3 sequence reads: CAIRGDAAGYIQYF. CDR3 DNA: TGTGCCATCAGAGGGGACGCGGCGGGATACATTCAGTACTTC.

This clonotype showed up many times. The chain joins TRBV7-2 to TRBJ2-3; D call uncertain. CDR1 is SGHTA and CDR2 is FQGNSA in the germline V gene. V was cut by 0 bases and J by 8 bases, with 15 bases left in between. The length of the CDR3 is 15 residues. CDR3 residues: CASSLAKSLWATQYF. The CDR3 DNA is TGTGCCAGCAGCTTAGCAAAAAGTCTTTGGGCTACGCAGTATTTT. Supplemented by reference TRBV7-2 and TRBJ2-3, the full variable domain reads GAGVSQSPSNKVTEKGKDVELRCDPISGHTALYWYRQSLGQGLEFLIYFQGNSAPDKSGLPSDRFSAERTGGSVSTLTIQRTQQEDSAVYLCASSLAKSLWATQYFGPGTRLTVL.

This clonotype has at least ten counts. V usage is TRBV29-1 and J usage is TRBJ2-7, with D possibly being TRBD1 (5 bases). The CDR3 contains 12 residues. The germline V gene has CDR1 SQVTM and CDR2 ANQGSEA. V lost 4 bases to trimming and J lost 0 bases, with 7 bases between them. As DNA, the CDR3 is TGCAGCGTTGGCACAGGCTCCTACGAGCAGTACTTC. Encoded protein: CSVGTGSYEQYF.

There are many counts of this clonotype. The chain links TRBV12-3 or TRBV12-4 to TRBJ2-3, with a possible D match to TRBD1 (5 bases). The CDR3 loop spans 14 amino acids. V was trimmed by 5 bases and J by 5 bases, leaving 14 bases between them. In DNA form, the CDR3 reads TGTGCCAGCAGTCTTCGACAGCTAGAAGATACGCAGTATTTT. It is translated as CASSLRQLEDTQYF.

The chain employs TRBV13 and TRBJ2-5; D is perhaps TRBD2 (5 bases). The germline gives CDR1 PRHDT, CDR2 FYEKMQ (reference sequence). The CDR3 covers 15 residues. The V end lost 5 bases, the J end lost 5 bases, and 18 bases lay between the germline ends. In DNA, the CDR3 is TGTGCCAGCAGCGGAGGCAGTGGACCTGGGGAGACCCAGTACTTC. Amino acid sequence: CASSGGSGPGETQYF.

CDR3 coding DNA: TGCGCCAGCAGTGCCCTCCTAACCCTCGCGGGAGGGACCTACGAGCAGTACTTC. Encoded protein: CASSALLTLAGGTYEQYF. The genes are TRBV10-1 and TRBJ2-7; TRBD2 aligns across 9 bases. There are 18 residues in the CDR3. Trimming removed 4 bases from V and 2 bases from J; junction bases left unmatched: 15. Germline V CDR1 and CDR2: WNHNN, SYGVQD (reference sequence).

This clonotype appeared a few times. The rearrangement joins TRBV20-1 to TRBJ1-2, with a tentative D call TRBD1 (5 bases). V lost 0 bases to trimming and J lost 0 bases, with 8 bases between them. CDR1 is DFQATT, CDR2 SNEGSKA, per germline (reference sequence). The CDR3 runs to 14 residues. CDR3 sequence: CSAREVTANYGYTF. DNA for the CDR3: TGCAGTGCTAGAGAGGTGACAGCTAACTATGGCTACACCTTC.

This clonotype was detected a few times. This may be a read error: a much more frequent sequence differs by one nucleotide. The genes are TRBV27 and TRBJ2-7; 13 nucleotides match TRBD2. The CDR3 totals 15 residues. In germline, CDR1 is MNHEY, CDR2 SMNVEV (reference sequence). The CDR3 sequence is CANSRTSGSFYEQYF. In DNA, the CDR3 is TGTGCCAACAGTAGGACTAGCGGGAGTTTCTACGAGCAGTACTTC.

The chain uses TRBV9 and TRBJ2-1; 8 bases match TRBD2. CDR3 length: 13 residues. Germline V gene sequence: CDR1 SGDLS, CDR2 YYNGEE. J gave up 5 bases and V 4 bases, and 2 bases lay outside the gene matches. DNA for the CDR3: TGTGCCAGCAGCACGCGGGGGGACAATGAGCAGTTCTTC. Encoded protein: CASSTRGDNEQFF. Using reference TRBV9 and TRBJ2-1 for the parts outside the CDR3, the full variable domain is DSGVTQTPKHLITATGQRVTLRCSPRSGDLSVYWYQQSLDQGLQFLIQYYNGEERAKGNILERFSAQQFPDLHSELNLSSLELGDSALYFCASSTRGDNEQFFGPGTRLTVL.

The chain uses TRBV5-1 and TRBJ2-1; D is perhaps TRBD2 (6 bases). This CDR3 has 14 residues. The V end lost 3 bases, the J end lost 4 bases, and 11 bases lay between the germline ends. The V gene's germline CDR1 is SGHRS and CDR2 YFSETQ. The CDR3 sequence: CASSWTGGYNEQFF. The CDR3 nucleotides are TGCGCCAGCAGCTGGACTGGGGGGTACAATGAGCAGTTCTTC.